The clone carrying this TCR beta chain was seen a handful of times. What it binds is unknown. This sample's RNA came from whole unsorted tissue. Three rounds of nested PCR, following a modified ARM-PCR protocol, produced the TCRbeta library. TCRdb called the multiplex PCR reads again in MiXCR, with one record for every CDR3 protein. The data contain more than 120,000 distinct CDR3 sequences, around two thirds of them singletons. The sample originates from a study of tumor and adjacent non-tumor tissue in lung cancer. Overall study results and limits: Tumor repertoires had a smaller top 100 clone share than normal lung.

The CDR3 sequence is 13 residues long. V shed 1 base, J shed 10 bases, and the junction held 6 bases outside the gene matches. This sequence was found in a man aged 55 to 70 with small cell lung cancer. V gene TRBV12-3 or TRBV12-4 combines with J gene TRBJ2-5, with 7 bases aligning to TRBD1. The sample consisted of lung tumor tissue. The CDR3 here is CASSLETGIVQYF. The CDR3 DNA reads as TGTGCCAGCAGTTTAGAGACAGGGATTGTCCAGTACTTC.